Listed below are T cell receptor beta chains from one sample, sequenced in a study of shared clonotypes between healthy human individuals. Assay used: immunoSEQ multiplex PCR; TCRdb lists only in-frame clones, some missing. The sample carries around 2.5 million clones, over 85% recorded once. Sequencing was done on a sample of naive CD4+ T cells from PBMCs. The receptors here all came from a man younger than 30 in good health. Some clones in this sample may be carry-over from other donors' samples. Each CDR3 is given with its conserved first and last residue. Each record gives: CDR3 DNA, CDR3 protein, V gene, D gene, clone size, J gene. A D gene is named only where the DNA matches it firmly. Rows give clone size only sometimes, using once, few, many, or a class for an expanded clone.

CDR3 DNA: TGTGCCAGCAGCCACCGGGTCCAGGGGAACACTGAAGCTTTCTTT
CDR3 protein: CASSHRVQGNTEAFF
V gene: TRBV11-2
D gene: .
clone size: .
J gene: TRBJ1-1

CDR3 DNA: TGTGCCAGCAGTTTATCTCCGACGGAATATAGCAATCAGCCCCAGCATTTT
CDR3 protein: CASSLSPTEYSNQPQHF
V gene: TRBV27
D gene: .
clone size: .
J gene: TRBJ1-5

CDR3 DNA: TGTGCCAGCAGGGGAGACGGGTACGAGCAGTACTTC
CDR3 protein: CASRGDGYEQYF
V gene: TRBV2
D gene: .
clone size: .
J gene: TRBJ2-7

CDR3 DNA: TGTGCCAGCAGTTCTTCCGGGACCTCAAACACTGAAGCTTTCTTT
CDR3 protein: CASSSSGTSNTEAFF
V gene: TRBV28
D gene: .
clone size: .
J gene: TRBJ1-1

CDR3 DNA: TGTGCCAGCAGCTTCGACAGCTACTCTGAAGCTTTCTTT
CDR3 protein: CASSFDSYSEAFF
V gene: TRBV9
D gene: .
clone size: .
J gene: TRBJ1-1

CDR3 DNA: TGCGCCAGCAGCTTGGGGCAGGGAATGGTTTCTGGGGCCAACGTCCTGACTTTC
CDR3 protein: CASSLGQGMVSGANVLTF
V gene: TRBV5-1
D gene: .
clone size: .
J gene: TRBJ2-6

CDR3 DNA: TGTGCCAGCAGCTTTGTGACAGGGGGGTCCTACGAGCAGTACTTC
CDR3 protein: CASSFVTGGSYEQYF
V gene: TRBV5-4
D gene: TRBD1
clone size: .
J gene: TRBJ2-7

CDR3 DNA: TGTGCCAGCAGCTTAGGAAAGAGTAATGAAAAACTGTTTTTT
CDR3 protein: CASSLGKSNEKLFF
V gene: TRBV7-9
D gene: .
clone size: .
J gene: TRBJ1-4

CDR3 DNA: TGTGCCACGCAAAATCGACAGGGGTACGAGCAGTACTTC
CDR3 protein: CATQNRQGYEQYF
V gene: TRBV10-3
D gene: TRBD1
clone size: .
J gene: TRBJ2-7

CDR3 DNA: TGCGCCAGCAGCCAAGGACAGCCCTTCTCTGGAAACACCATATATTTT
CDR3 protein: CASSQGQPFSGNTIYF
V gene: TRBV4-3
D gene: .
clone size: .
J gene: TRBJ1-3

CDR3 DNA: TGTGCCAGCAGCTCGTCCTTTCAACCCCCTGGTGAAAAACTGTTTTTT
CDR3 protein: CASSSSFQPPGEKLFF
V gene: TRBV5-6
D gene: .
clone size: .
J gene: TRBJ1-4

CDR3 DNA: TGTGCCAGCAGCCCCGGGACTACCTACAATGAGCAGTTCTTC
CDR3 protein: CASSPGTTYNEQFF
V gene: TRBV7-3
D gene: TRBD2
clone size: few
J gene: TRBJ2-1

CDR3 DNA: TGCGCCAGCAGCCGGAAGGTAGAATACGAGCAGTACTTC
CDR3 protein: CASSRKVEYEQYF
V gene: TRBV4-3
D gene: .
clone size: .
J gene: TRBJ2-7

CDR3 DNA: TGTGCCAGCAGCCCTGGGCCCTCGCATCCCCAGCATTTT
CDR3 protein: CASSPGPSHPQHF
V gene: TRBV7-2
D gene: .
clone size: .
J gene: TRBJ1-5

CDR3 DNA: TGTGCCAGCAGCTTCTCCGACGGTGAGCAGTTCTTC
CDR3 protein: CASSFSDGEQFF
V gene: TRBV7-9
D gene: .
clone size: .
J gene: TRBJ2-1

CDR3 DNA: TGTGCCAGCAGTTTAGGGGGGAGAGGTCAGCCCCAGCATTTT
CDR3 protein: CASSLGGRGQPQHF
V gene: TRBV28
D gene: .
clone size: .
J gene: TRBJ1-5

CDR3 DNA: TGTGCCAGCAGCCCGCCCGGATTACAAGTGAACTATGGCTACACCTTC
CDR3 protein: CASSPPGLQVNYGYTF
V gene: TRBV7-2
D gene: .
clone size: .
J gene: TRBJ1-2

CDR3 DNA: TGTGCCAGCAGCTTAGAGCGGGGAGGCGAGCAGTACTTC
CDR3 protein: CASSLERGGEQYF
V gene: TRBV7-2
D gene: TRBD2
clone size: .
J gene: TRBJ2-7

CDR3 DNA: TGTGCCAGCAGCCAAGATTCCTTGCCAGCCAGCTCTGGAAACACCATATATTTT
CDR3 protein: CASSQDSLPASSGNTIYF
V gene: TRBV4-2
D gene: .
clone size: .
J gene: TRBJ1-3

CDR3 DNA: TGTGCCAGCAGTGAATTTAGAGGAGGGAAAGAGACCCAGTACTTC
CDR3 protein: CASSEFRGGKETQYF
V gene: TRBV6-1
D gene: .
clone size: .
J gene: TRBJ2-5

CDR3 DNA: TGTGCCACCAGCACTAGGTTTGGGGCTGACTATGGCTACACCTTC
CDR3 protein: CATSTRFGADYGYTF
V gene: TRBV15
D gene: .
clone size: once
J gene: TRBJ1-2

CDR3 DNA: TGTGCCAGTGCCTCGGGGGCTACAGGAAACACCATATATTTT
CDR3 protein: CASASGATGNTIYF
V gene: TRBV19
D gene: .
clone size: .
J gene: TRBJ1-3

CDR3 DNA: TGTGCCAGCTCACCCATGGGACAGGGGGCTTACGAAAAACTGTTTTTT
CDR3 protein: CASSPMGQGAYEKLFF
V gene: TRBV18
D gene: TRBD1
clone size: .
J gene: TRBJ1-4

CDR3 DNA: TGTGCCAGCAGCTTAGCCCTTTGGGGGAACACCGGGGAGCTGTTTTTT
CDR3 protein: CASSLALWGNTGELFF
V gene: TRBV11-1
D gene: .
clone size: .
J gene: TRBJ2-2

CDR3 DNA: TGTGCCAGCTCACCACCGTCAGGGCTTGGAAACACCATATATTTT
CDR3 protein: CASSPPSGLGNTIYF
V gene: TRBV18
D gene: .
clone size: .
J gene: TRBJ1-3